The clone carrying this T cell receptor beta chain was counted ten times or more. What it binds is unknown. The data stem from a study of CD8 T cells in ankylosing spondylitis. Findings and limits, study-wide: It appeared that ankylosing spondylitis blood was characterized by a TCR beta motif of seven or eight highly homologous variants. Reported data indicate significant enrichment of disease-linked clones within matched ankylosing spondylitis synovial fluid.

TCRdb reprocessed the 5' RACE reads via MiXCR and lists one record per CDR3 protein. In the table there are around 88,000 distinct CDR3 sequences, 7.5% to 9% of which are singletons. Trimming removed 1 base from V and 2 bases from J, with 15 bases in between. The germline V gene encodes CDR1 SQVTM and CDR2 ANQGSEA. There are 15 residues in the CDR3. The chain uses TRBV29-1 and TRBJ2-7; the D gene could be TRBD1 or TRBD2 (5 bases each). Sequences were obtained from blood, either unsorted or a sorted T cell fraction (not recorded which). The TCR originated in a male donor with ankylosing spondylitis or in good health (not recorded which). The CDR3 is CSVEGSGTGTYEQYF. The CDR3 DNA reads TGCAGCGTTGAAGGTTCGGGGACCGGAACCTACGAGCAGTACTTC.